This TCR beta chain is drawn from a study of liver allograft versus peripheral blood T cells. Study context: Recipients' peripheral blood supplied the T cell receptor repertoires against which those in transplanted livers were compared.

This clonotype occurred many times. Its antigen remains unknown. The study's findings and limits: Intra-allograft T cell receptor repertoires in the liver reportedly differed from peripheral blood repertoires.

TCRdb re-called the reads with MiXCR, one entry per CDR3 protein. The profile shows approximately 13,000 distinct CDR3 sequences, 20% to 25% of them singletons. This clonotype was obtained from a human patient who had a liver transplant. Some T cells may trace back to the graft donor.

DNA for the CDR3: TGTGCCAGCAGTGCCCTGAGCGGGGGGAACACCGGGGAGCTGTTTTTT. The encoded protein is CASSALSGGNTGELFF. The J gene is TRBJ2-2, the V gene TRBV6-5; TRBD2 aligns across 8 bases. The CDR3 sequence is 16 residues long. Germline lookup yields CDR1 MNHEY and CDR2 SVGAGI. V lost 5 bases, J lost 1 base, and 6 bases stayed unmatched.